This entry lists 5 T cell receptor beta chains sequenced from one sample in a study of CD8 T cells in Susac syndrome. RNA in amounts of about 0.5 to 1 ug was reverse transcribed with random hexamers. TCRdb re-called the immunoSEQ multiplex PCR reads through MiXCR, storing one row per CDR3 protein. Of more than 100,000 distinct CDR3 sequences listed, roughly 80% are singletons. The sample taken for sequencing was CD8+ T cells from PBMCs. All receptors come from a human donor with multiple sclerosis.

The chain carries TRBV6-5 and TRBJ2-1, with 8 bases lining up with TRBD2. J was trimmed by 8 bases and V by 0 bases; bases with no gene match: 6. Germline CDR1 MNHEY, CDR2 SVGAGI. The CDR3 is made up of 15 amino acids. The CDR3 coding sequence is TGTGCCAGCAGTTACTCGATCCTAGCGGGTGATGAGCAGTTCTTC. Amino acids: CASSYSILAGDEQFF.

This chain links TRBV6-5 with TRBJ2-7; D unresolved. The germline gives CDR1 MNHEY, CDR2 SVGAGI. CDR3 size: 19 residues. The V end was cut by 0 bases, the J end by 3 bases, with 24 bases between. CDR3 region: CASSYSGPTMGTKNYEQYV. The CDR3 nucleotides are TGTGCCAGCAGTTACTCCGGACCGACGATGGGAACGAAAAACTACGAGCAGTACGTC.

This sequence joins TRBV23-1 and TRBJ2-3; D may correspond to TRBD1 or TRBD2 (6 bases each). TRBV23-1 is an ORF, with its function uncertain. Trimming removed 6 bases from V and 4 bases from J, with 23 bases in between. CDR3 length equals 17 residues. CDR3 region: CASSLTGGRWRADTQYF. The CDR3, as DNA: TGCGCCAGCAGCCTAACCGGGGGCCGGTGGAGGGCAGATACGCAGTATTTT.

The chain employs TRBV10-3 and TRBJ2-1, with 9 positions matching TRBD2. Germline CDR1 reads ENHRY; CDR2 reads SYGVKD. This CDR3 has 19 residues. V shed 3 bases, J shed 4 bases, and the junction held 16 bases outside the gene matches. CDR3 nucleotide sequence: TGTGCCATCAGTGACCCCATTCTGGCGGGAGGGCAGAAGTACAATGAGCAGTTCTTC. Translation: CAISDPILAGGQKYNEQFF.

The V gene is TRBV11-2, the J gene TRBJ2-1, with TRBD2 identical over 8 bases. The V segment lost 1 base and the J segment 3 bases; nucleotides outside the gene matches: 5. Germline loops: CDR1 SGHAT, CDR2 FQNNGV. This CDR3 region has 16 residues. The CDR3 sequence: CASSLAGGGFYNEQFF. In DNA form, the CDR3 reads TGTGCCAGCAGCTTAGCGGGCGGGGGGTTCTACAATGAGCAGTTCTTC.